This T cell receptor beta chain was recovered during a study of blood T cell repertoires in COVID-19. Study context: From the United States, Italy and Spain came samples of acute and convalescent COVID-19. T cells, B-cell-depleted T cells, or PBMCs supplied cDNA or gDNA.

The authors' processing: Amplifying reference gene primers gave estimates of nucleated cell counts. Only in-frame clones appear in the TCRdb table, and some are missing; sequencing was by immunoSEQ multiplex PCR. V, J and clone size are those of that table, while D and trimming were read from the DNA. Among 150,000 to 200,000 clones listed, approximately 90% were seen once. J gave up 8 bases and V 8 bases, and 9 bases lay outside the gene matches. The CDR3 totals 14 residues. Germline V gene sequence: CDR1 MNHEY, CDR2 SMNVEV (reference sequence). This TCR was sampled from a man aged 50 or older with acute or convalescent COVID-19. This sequence joins TRBV27 and TRBJ1-4; 9 nucleotides agree with TRBD1. Sequencing was carried out using peripheral blood. This chain's CDR3 is CASHGGQGGEKLFF. The CDR3 bases are TGTGCCAGCCACGGGGGACAGGGAGGGGAAAAACTGTTTTTT.